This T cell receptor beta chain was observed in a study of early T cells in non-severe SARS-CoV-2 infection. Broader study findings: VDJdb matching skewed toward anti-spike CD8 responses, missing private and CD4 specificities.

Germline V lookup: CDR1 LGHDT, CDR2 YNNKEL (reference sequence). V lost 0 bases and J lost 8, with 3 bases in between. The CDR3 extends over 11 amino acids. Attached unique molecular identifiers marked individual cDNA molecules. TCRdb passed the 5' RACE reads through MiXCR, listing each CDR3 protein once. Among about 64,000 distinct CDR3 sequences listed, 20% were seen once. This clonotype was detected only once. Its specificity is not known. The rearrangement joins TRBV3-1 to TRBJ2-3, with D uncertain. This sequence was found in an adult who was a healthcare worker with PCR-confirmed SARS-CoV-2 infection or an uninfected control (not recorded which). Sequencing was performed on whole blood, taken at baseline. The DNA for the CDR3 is TGTGCCAGCAGCCAAGAGAGTACGCAGTATTTT. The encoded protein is CASSQESTQYF.